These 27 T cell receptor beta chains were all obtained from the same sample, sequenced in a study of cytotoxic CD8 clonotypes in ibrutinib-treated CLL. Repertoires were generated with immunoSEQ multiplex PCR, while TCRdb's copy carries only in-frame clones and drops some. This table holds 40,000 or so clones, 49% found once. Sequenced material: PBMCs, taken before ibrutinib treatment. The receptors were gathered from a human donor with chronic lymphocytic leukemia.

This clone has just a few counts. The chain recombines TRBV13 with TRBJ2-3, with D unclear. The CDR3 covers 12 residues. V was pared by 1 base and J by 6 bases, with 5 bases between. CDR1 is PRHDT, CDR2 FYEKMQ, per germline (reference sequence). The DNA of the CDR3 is TGTGCCAGCAGCTTAGTATCGGATACGCAGTATTTT. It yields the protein CASSLVSDTQYF.

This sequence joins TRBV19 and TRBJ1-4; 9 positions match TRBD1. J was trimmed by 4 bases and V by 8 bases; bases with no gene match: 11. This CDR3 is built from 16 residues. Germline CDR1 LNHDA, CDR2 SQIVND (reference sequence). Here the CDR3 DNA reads TGTGCCAGTCGACAGGGGGTAGCCCTAGGTAATGAAAAACTGTTTTTT. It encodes CASRQGVALGNEKLFF.

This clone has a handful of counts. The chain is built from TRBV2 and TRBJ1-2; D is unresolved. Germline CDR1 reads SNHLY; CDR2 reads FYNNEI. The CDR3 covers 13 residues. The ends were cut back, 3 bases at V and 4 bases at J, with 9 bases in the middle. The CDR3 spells CASSDQPGYGYTF. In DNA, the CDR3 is TGTGCCAGCAGTGACCAGCCGGGCTATGGCTACACCTTC.

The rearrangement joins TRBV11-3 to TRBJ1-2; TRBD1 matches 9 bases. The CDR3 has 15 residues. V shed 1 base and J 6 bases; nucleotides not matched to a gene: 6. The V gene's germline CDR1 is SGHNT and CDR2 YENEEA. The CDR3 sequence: CASSLGRDRAHGYTF. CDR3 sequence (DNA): TGTGCCAGCAGCTTAGGCCGGGACAGGGCTCATGGCTACACCTTC. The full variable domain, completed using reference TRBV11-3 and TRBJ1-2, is EAGVVQSPRYKIIEKKQPVAFWCNPISGHNTLYWYLQNLGQGPELLIRYENEEAVDDSQLPKDRFSAERLKGVDSTLKIQPAELGDSAVYLCASSLGRDRAHGYTFGSGTRLTVV.

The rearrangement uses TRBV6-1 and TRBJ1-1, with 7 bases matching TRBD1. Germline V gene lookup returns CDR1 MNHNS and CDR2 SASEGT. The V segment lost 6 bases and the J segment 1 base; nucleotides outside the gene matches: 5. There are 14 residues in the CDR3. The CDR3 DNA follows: TGTGCCAGCAGGACCGGGACAGAGAACACTGAAGCTTTCTTT. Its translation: CASRTGTENTEAFF.

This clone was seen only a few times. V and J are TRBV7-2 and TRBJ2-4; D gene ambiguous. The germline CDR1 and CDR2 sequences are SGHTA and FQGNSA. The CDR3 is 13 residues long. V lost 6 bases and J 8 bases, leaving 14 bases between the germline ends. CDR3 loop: CASRSLSRDIQYF. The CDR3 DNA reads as TGTGCCAGCAGAAGTCTCTCAAGGGACATTCAGTACTTC. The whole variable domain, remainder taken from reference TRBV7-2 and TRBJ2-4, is GAGVSQSPSNKVTEKGKDVELRCDPISGHTALYWYRQSLGQGLEFLIYFQGNSAPDKSGLPSDRFSAERTGGSVSTLTIQRTQQEDSAVYLCASRSLSRDIQYFGAGTRLSVL.

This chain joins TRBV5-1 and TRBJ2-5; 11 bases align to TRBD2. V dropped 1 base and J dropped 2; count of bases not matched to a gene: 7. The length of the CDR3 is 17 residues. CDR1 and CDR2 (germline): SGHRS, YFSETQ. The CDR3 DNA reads TGCGCCAGCAGCTTGCTAGCGGGGGGCTTGGGGCAAGAGACCCAGTACTTC. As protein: CASSLLAGGLGQETQYF.

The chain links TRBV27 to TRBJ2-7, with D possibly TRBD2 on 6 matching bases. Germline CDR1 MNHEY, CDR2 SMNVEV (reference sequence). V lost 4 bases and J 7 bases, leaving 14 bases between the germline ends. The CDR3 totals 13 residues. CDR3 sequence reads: CASSSRTGREQYF. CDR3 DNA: TGTGCCAGCAGTTCGCGGACCGGGAGAGAGCAGTACTTC.

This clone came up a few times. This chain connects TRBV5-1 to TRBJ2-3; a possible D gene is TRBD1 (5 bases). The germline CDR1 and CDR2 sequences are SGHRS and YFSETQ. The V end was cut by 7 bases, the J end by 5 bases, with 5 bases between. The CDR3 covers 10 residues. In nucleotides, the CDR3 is TGCGCCAGCGGACAAGATACGCAGTATTTT. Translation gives CASGQDTQYF.

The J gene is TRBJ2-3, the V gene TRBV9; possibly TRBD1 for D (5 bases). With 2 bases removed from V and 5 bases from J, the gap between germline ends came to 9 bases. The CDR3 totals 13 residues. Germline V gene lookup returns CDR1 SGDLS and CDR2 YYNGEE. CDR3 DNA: TGTGCCAGCAGCGTCGACAGTCTAGATACGCAGTATTTT. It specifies CASSVDSLDTQYF.

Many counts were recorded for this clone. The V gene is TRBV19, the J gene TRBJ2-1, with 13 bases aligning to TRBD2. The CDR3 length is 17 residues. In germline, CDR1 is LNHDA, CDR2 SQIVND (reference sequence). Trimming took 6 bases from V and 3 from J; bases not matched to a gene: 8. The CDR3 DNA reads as TGTGCCAGTAGGCCCGCCGGGACTAGCGGGGTCTACAATGAGCAGTTCTTC. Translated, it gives CASRPAGTSGVYNEQFF.

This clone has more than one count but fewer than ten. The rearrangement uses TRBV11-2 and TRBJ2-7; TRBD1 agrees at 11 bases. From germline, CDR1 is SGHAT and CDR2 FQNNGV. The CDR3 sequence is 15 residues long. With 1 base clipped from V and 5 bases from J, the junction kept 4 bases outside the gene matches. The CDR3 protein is CASSLGTGGSDEQYF. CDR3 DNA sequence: TGTGCCAGCAGCTTAGGGACAGGGGGCAGTGACGAGCAGTACTTC.

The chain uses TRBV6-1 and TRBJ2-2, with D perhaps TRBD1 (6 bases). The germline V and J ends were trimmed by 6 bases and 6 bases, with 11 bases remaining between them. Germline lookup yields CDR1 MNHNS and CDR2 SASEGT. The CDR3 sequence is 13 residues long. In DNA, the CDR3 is TGTGCCAGCAGAGGGGGTGGGGCCGGGGAGCTGTTTTTT. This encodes CASRGGGAGELFF.

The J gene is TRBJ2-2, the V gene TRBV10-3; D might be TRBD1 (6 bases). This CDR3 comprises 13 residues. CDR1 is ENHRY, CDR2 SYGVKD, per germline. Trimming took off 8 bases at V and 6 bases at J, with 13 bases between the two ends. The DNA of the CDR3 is TGTGCCATCGGGCGACAGGACGCCGGGGAGCTGTTTTTT. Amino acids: CAIGRQDAGELFF.

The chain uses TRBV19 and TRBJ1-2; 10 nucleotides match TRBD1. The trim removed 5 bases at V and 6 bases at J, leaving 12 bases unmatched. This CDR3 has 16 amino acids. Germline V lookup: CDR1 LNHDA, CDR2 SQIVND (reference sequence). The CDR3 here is CASSSTPTGGYNGYTF. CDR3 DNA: TGTGCCAGTAGTTCTACTCCGACAGGGGGCTATAATGGCTACACCTTC.

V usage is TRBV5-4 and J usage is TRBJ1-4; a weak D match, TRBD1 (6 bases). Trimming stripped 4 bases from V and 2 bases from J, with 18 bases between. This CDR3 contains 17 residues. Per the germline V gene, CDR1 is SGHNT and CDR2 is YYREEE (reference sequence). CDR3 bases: TGTGCCAGCAGCCAAGGGGGGGCTGGCGCTACTAATGAAAAACTGTTTTTT. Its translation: CASSQGGAGATNEKLFF.

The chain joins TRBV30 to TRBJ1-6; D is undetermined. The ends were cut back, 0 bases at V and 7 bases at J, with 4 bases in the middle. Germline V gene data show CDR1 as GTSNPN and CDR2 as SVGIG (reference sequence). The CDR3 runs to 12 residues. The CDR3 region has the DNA TGTGCCTGGAGTGTAGGGAATTCACCCCTCCACTTT. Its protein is CAWSVGNSPLHF.

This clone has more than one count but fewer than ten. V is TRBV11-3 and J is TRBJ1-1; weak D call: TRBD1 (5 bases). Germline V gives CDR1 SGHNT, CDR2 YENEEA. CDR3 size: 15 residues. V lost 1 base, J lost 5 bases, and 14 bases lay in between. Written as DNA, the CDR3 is TGTGCCAGCAGCTTAGGGCAGGGTTTCGGGACTGAAGCTTTCTTT. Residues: CASSLGQGFGTEAFF.

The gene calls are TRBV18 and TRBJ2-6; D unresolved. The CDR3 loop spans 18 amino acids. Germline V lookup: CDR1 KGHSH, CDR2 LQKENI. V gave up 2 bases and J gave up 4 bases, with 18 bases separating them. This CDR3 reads CASSPIPISSLGANVLTF. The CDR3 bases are TGTGCCAGCTCACCAATCCCAATCTCGTCTCTGGGGGCCAACGTCCTGACTTTC.

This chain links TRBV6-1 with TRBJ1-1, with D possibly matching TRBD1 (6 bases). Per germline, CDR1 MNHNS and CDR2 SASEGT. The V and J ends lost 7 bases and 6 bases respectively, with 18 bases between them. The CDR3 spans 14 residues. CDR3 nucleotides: TGTGCCAGCACCCAGACAGGATTTAAAGCTGAAGCTTTCTTT. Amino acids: CASTQTGFKAEAFF.

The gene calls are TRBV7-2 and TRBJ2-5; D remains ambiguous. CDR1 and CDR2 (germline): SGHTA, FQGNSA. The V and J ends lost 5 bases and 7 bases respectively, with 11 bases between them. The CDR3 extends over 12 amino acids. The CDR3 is CASSPGTRTQYF. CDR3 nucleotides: TGTGCCAGCAGCCCCGGTACGCGGACCCAGTACTTC.

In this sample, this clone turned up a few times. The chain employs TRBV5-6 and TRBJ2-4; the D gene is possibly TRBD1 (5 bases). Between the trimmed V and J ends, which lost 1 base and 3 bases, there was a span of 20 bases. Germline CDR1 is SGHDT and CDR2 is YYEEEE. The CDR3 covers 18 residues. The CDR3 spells CASSLRGWAGPSKNIQYF. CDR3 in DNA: TGTGCCAGCAGCTTGAGGGGCTGGGCAGGGCCAAGCAAAAACATTCAGTACTTC.

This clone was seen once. CDR3 nucleotides: TGTGCCAGCAGCCCCGCTGGGGGCTTGTACTACGAGCAGTACTTC. This gives the protein CASSPAGGLYYEQYF. The chain carries TRBV28 and TRBJ2-7; tentatively, D is TRBD1 (6 bases). V was trimmed by 6 bases and J by 3 bases, leaving 18 bases between them. This CDR3 spans 15 amino acids. CDR1 is MDHEN, CDR2 SYDVKM, per germline. The full variable domain, completed using reference TRBV28 and TRBJ2-7, is DVKVTQSSRYLVKRTGEKVFLECVQDMDHENMFWYRQDPGLGLRLIYFSYDVKMKEKGDIPEGYSVSREKKERFSLILESASTNQTSMYLCASSPAGGLYYEQYFGPGTRLTVT.

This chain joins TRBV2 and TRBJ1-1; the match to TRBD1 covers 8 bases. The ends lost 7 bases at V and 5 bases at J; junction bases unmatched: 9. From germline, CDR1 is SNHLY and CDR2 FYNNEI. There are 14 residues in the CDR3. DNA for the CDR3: TGTGCCAGCACATCAGGGGGCATGGGAACTGAAGCTTTCTTT. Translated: CASTSGGMGTEAFF.

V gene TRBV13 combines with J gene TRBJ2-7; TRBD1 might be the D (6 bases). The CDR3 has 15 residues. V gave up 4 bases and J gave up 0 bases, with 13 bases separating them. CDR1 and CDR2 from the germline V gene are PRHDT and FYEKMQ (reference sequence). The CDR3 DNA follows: TGTGCCAGCAGCTATAGCCGGGACAACTCCTACGAGCAGTACTTC. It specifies CASSYSRDNSYEQYF.

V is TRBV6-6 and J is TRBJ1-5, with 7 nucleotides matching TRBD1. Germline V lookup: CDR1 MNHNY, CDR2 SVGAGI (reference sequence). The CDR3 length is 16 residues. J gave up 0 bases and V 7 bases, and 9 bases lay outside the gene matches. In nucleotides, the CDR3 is TGTGCCAGCATTCCTGGTGGGACAGCTAGCAATCAGCCCCAGCATTTT. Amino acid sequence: CASIPGGTASNQPQHF.

The chain's CDR3 is CASSPRGLAGDEQYF. CDR3 DNA: TGTGCCAGCAGCCCCCGTGGGCTAGCGGGGGACGAGCAGTACTTC. V is TRBV7-3 and J is TRBJ2-7, with 10 bases fitting TRBD2. V lost 5 bases and J lost 5; bases outside the gene matches: 9. Germline loops: CDR1 SGHTA, CDR2 FQGTGA. The CDR3 is 15 residues long.